Listed here are 20 T cell receptor beta chains from one sample, sequenced in a study of T cells in localized non-small cell lung cancer (TCRdb year 2020). The method behind the library was the immunoSEQ multiplex PCR assay. Sourced from immuneACCESS, this table was stored by TCRdb with only in-frame sequences that have V and J called. A share of the clones is absent; for the studies checked, an unresolved V gene accounts for under half, and the remainder has no known explanation. For this sample there are 72,000 or so clones; 80% to 90% appear just once. Of the sample, roughly a fifth is held by the ten largest clones. The material was peripheral blood, obtained before any cancer treatment. The source is a male donor aged 60 or older with stage III squamous cell lung carcinoma.

This clone occurred once. The chain is built from TRBV5-1 and TRBJ1-5, with D perhaps matching TRBD1 (6 bases). The V and J ends lost 0 bases and 7 bases respectively, with 17 bases between them. Germline assignment: CDR1 SGHRS and CDR2 YFSETQ. The CDR3 has 16 amino acids. CDR3 sequence: CASSLESSRGEQPQHF. CDR3 DNA sequence: TGCGCCAGCAGCTTGGAATCTAGCAGGGGTGAACAGCCCCAGCATTTT. Full variable domain (outside the CDR3, taken from reference TRBV5-1 and TRBJ1-5): KAGVTQTPRYLIKTRGQQVTLSCSPISGHRSVSWYQQTPGQGLQFLFEYFSETQRNKGNFPGRFSGRQFSNSRSEMNVSTLELGDSALYLCASSLESSRGEQPQHFGDGTRLSIL.

The chain combines TRBV6-5 with TRBJ1-4; the D is unclear. The V end lost 7 bases, the J end lost 4 bases, and 16 bases lay between the germline ends. CDR1 is MNHEY, CDR2 SVGAGI, per germline. The CDR3 has 15 amino acids. The CDR3 DNA is TGTGCCAGCACCCACACCGGTGTGGGTAATGAAAAACTGTTTTTT. It is translated as CASTHTGVGNEKLFF.

This chain links TRBV7-2 with TRBJ2-5, with D possibly matching TRBD1 (6 bases). In germline, CDR1 is SGHTA, CDR2 FQGNSA. Trimming pared 1 base from V and 5 bases from J, leaving 17 bases between. This CDR3 has 16 amino acids. In DNA form, the CDR3 reads TGTGCCAGCAGCTTAGGAGCCGCAGGGGTGGGCGAGACCCAGTACTTC. This codes for CASSLGAAGVGETQYF.

The chain combines TRBV5-4 with TRBJ2-3; 8 bases align to TRBD1. V gave up 2 bases and J gave up 3 bases; unmatched junction bases: 5. Germline assignment: CDR1 SGHNT and CDR2 YYREEE (reference sequence). This CDR3 has 15 residues. The CDR3 region has the DNA TGTGCCAGCAGCTTACAGGGGGGAGAAACAGATACGCAGTATTTT. It specifies CASSLQGGETDTQYF.

CDR3 bases: TGTGCCAGCAGTGTTCATGACAGGTCAGGCGAGCAGTACGTC. Its translation: CASSVHDRSGEQYV. The chain couples TRBV6-1 to TRBJ2-7; tentative D call: TRBD1 (6 bases). Trimming shortened V by 4 bases and J by 6 bases, and 16 bases separated the two germline ends. Germline V gives CDR1 MNHNS, CDR2 SASEGT. CDR3 length: 14 amino acids.

The chain is built from TRBV2 and TRBJ2-2, with 10 bases aligning to TRBD2. Looked up from germline, CDR1 is SNHLY and CDR2 is FYNNEI. The CDR3 is 13 amino acids. V trimming: 7 bases; J trimming: 6 bases; junction bases outside the gene matches: 2. CDR3 sequence reads: CASMGLASGELFF. DNA of the CDR3: TGTGCCAGCATGGGACTAGCGTCCGGGGAGCTGTTTTTT.

With respect to this clone: The same CDR3 can be traced to other DNA sequences in this sample. The gene calls are TRBV5-4 and TRBJ1-6, with D tentatively TRBD1 (5 bases). The CDR3 has 17 residues. CDR1 and CDR2 from the germline V gene are SGHNT and YYREEE (reference sequence). With 0 bases removed from V and 5 bases from J, the gap between germline ends came to 15 bases. This CDR3 is CASSLEGNGRNNSPLHF. The CDR3 nucleotides are TGTGCCAGCAGCTTGGAGGGGAACGGGAGGAATAATTCACCCCTCCACTTT.

This clone came up a few times. The V gene is TRBV7-8, the J gene TRBJ1-1; D gene unclear. This CDR3 has 11 amino acids. Germline V lookup: CDR1 SGHVS, CDR2 FQNEAQ. The CDR3 region has the DNA TGTGCTCTGGGGATGAACACTGAAGCTTTCTTT. Translating gives CALGMNTEAFF.

The gene calls are TRBV7-9 and TRBJ1-1; D is undetermined. The CDR3 length is 14 residues. Deletions cut 1 base from V and 5 bases from J, with 11 bases between. The V gene's germline CDR1 is SEHNR and CDR2 FQNEAQ (reference sequence). CDR3 in amino acids: CASSLEDGYTEAFF. CDR3 nucleotides: TGTGCCAGCAGCTTAGAAGACGGTTATACTGAAGCTTTCTTT.

The chain has TRBV5-4 and TRBJ2-3; 7 nucleotides align to TRBD2. V was clipped by 6 bases and J by 2 bases; unmatched bases: 18. The CDR3 consists of 18 residues. Germline V gene lookup returns CDR1 SGHNT and CDR2 YYREEE (reference sequence). The CDR3 DNA reads as TGTGCCAGCATGGGAGGGGCTGGAACCGGACGTAACACAGATACGCAGTATTTT. This sequence encodes CASMGGAGTGRNTDTQYF.

The chain employs TRBV10-1 and TRBJ1-3; D remains ambiguous. This CDR3 has 15 amino acids. The germline V and J ends were trimmed by 11 bases and 0 bases, with 17 bases remaining between them. The germline CDR1 and CDR2 sequences are WNHNN and SYGVQD (reference sequence). The CDR3 nucleotides read TGCGCCCCGGCTTGGCGGGCTTACTCTGGAAACACCATATATTTT. It specifies CAPAWRAYSGNTIYF.

V gene TRBV19 combines with J gene TRBJ1-5; D not certain. V lost 6 bases to trimming and J lost 3 bases, with 6 bases between them. Germline loops: CDR1 LNHDA, CDR2 SQIVND (reference sequence). The CDR3 totals 12 residues. The CDR3 protein is CASSQNNQPQHF. The CDR3 DNA is TGTGCCAGTAGCCAGAACAATCAGCCCCAGCATTTT.

This chain uses TRBV28 with TRBJ2-6; TRBD2 is a possible D gene (5 bases). Between the trimmed V and J ends, which lost 2 bases and 3 bases, there was a span of 8 bases. The CDR3 loop spans 15 amino acids. The germline gives CDR1 MDHEN, CDR2 SYDVKM. For the CDR3, the DNA is TGTGCCAGCAGTTTACGGGGTGGTGGGGCCAACGTCCTGACTTTC. Residues: CASSLRGGGANVLTF.

A remark on this clone: The same CDR3 is also encoded by other DNA sequences in this sample. The chain recombines TRBV7-9 with TRBJ1-4, with D possibly matching TRBD1 (5 bases). Trimming cost V 2 bases and J 3 bases, with 10 bases left between them. The CDR3 loop spans 15 amino acids. Germline CDR1 is SEHNR and CDR2 is FQNEAQ (reference sequence). CDR3 DNA: TGTGCCAGCAGCTTACTAGGGGTAGCTAATGAAAAACTGTTTTTT. Amino acid sequence: CASSLLGVANEKLFF.

The chain uses TRBV9 and TRBJ2-2; D possibly corresponds to TRBD2 (6 bases). The CDR3 is 16 residues long. V lost 2 bases to trimming and J lost 7 bases, with 18 bases between them. Germline values: CDR1 SGDLS, CDR2 YYNGEE. CDR3 protein: CASSVAGTHGSGELFF. DNA for the CDR3: TGTGCCAGCAGCGTGGCCGGGACCCACGGGAGCGGGGAGCTGTTTTTT.

The chain is built from TRBV27 and TRBJ2-1; 9 positions agree with TRBD1. The CDR3 consists of 13 residues. Germline V CDR1 and CDR2: MNHEY, SMNVEV (reference sequence). V was pared by 2 bases and J by 12 bases, with 5 bases of the junction left unmatched. CDR3 protein: CASSLDRGSGQFF. Written as DNA, the CDR3 is TGTGCCAGCAGTTTAGACAGGGGGAGCGGGCAGTTCTTC.

The chain is built from TRBV6-5 and TRBJ1-3; D gene uncertain. CDR1 MNHEY and CDR2 SVGAGI come from the germline V gene. Trimming pared 7 bases from V and 1 base from J, leaving 8 bases between. The CDR3 sequence is 13 residues long. CDR3 residues: CASTRGSGNTIYF. CDR3 nucleotides: TGTGCCAGCACTCGGGGATCTGGAAACACCATATATTTT.

V is TRBV7-2 and J is TRBJ1-2; tentative D call: TRBD1 (6 bases). The germline CDR1 and CDR2 sequences are SGHTA and FQGNSA. The CDR3 runs to 13 residues. Trimming cost V 8 bases and J 3 bases, with 13 bases left between them. The CDR3 protein is CASRGGQDYGYTF. The DNA of the CDR3 is TGTGCCAGCCGGGGGGGGCAGGACTATGGCTACACCTTC.

The chain employs TRBV7-8 and TRBJ1-3; D gene ambiguous. Per germline, CDR1 SGHVS and CDR2 FQNEAQ. The V end was cut by 1 base, the J end by 4 bases, with 17 bases between. The length of the CDR3 is 17 residues. For the CDR3, the DNA is TGTGCCAGCAGCTTAGAATCCTTCGCGGACTCCGGAAACACCATATATTTT. Translated: CASSLESFADSGNTIYF.

The chain carries TRBV6-1 and TRBJ2-7; D is tentatively TRBD1 or TRBD2 (7 bases each). CDR3 length equals 13 residues. Germline CDR1 MNHNS, CDR2 SASEGT. Trimming took 7 bases from V and 7 from J, leaving 17 bases between them. CDR3 in amino acids: CASIPTGRGEQYF. CDR3 DNA sequence: TGTGCCAGCATCCCGACAGGGAGGGGAGAGCAGTACTTC.